This paragraph covers one T cell receptor (beta chain) sequence. The data were taken from a study of control samples from healthy donors and cancer patients. Clones were sequenced by immunoSEQ multiplex PCR, and TCRdb holds only the in-frame ones, with some missing. The sample lists 120,000 or so clones, roughly nine tenths occurring once. This clonotype was sampled from a woman under 30 in good health. The sample comprised blood.

CDR3 region: CASSLADALETQYF. The CDR3 DNA sequence: TGTGCCAGCAGCTTAGCGGATGCATTGGAGACCCAGTACTTC. This rearrangement joins TRBV7-9 to TRBJ2-5; D not certain. The CDR3 totals 14 residues. CDR1 is SEHNR, CDR2 FQNEAQ, per germline (reference sequence). The ends were cut back, 0 bases at V and 5 bases at J, with 10 bases in the middle.